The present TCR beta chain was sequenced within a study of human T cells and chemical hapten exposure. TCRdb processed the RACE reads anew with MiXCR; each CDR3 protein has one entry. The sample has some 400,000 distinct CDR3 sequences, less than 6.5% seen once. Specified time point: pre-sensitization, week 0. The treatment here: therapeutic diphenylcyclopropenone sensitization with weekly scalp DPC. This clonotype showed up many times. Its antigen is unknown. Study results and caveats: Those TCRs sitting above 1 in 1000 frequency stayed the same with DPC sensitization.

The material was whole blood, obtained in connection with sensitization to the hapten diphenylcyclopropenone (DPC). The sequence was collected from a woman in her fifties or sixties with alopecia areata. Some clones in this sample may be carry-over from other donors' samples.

The CDR3 spells CASTQGQGVAYEQYF. The CDR3 coding sequence is TGTGCCAGCACCCAGGGACAGGGCGTGGCCTACGAGCAGTACTTC. The rearrangement uses TRBV9 and TRBJ2-7, with 9 bases fitting TRBD1. Trimming at V came to 6 bases and at J to 2 bases, leaving 9 bases not matched to a gene. This CDR3 is built from 15 residues. CDR1 SGDLS and CDR2 YYNGEE come from the germline V gene.